Detailed here is one T cell receptor (beta chain). This record comes from a study of OX40 agonist ivuxolimab in advanced cancers. TCRdb keeps only in-frame clones here, not all; method: immunoSEQ multiplex PCR. The top ten clones hold around 0.16% of a sample with about 100,000 clones, about nine tenths of them seen once. V lost 0 bases, J lost 7 bases, and 8 bases lay in between. CDR1 SGHRS and CDR2 YFSETQ come from the germline V gene. There are 13 residues in the CDR3. The receptor was derived from an adult with an advanced solid tumor such as melanoma, head and neck, liver or kidney cancer. The sequencing here drew on CD4+ or CD8+ T cells sorted from blood, taken in a trial of the OX40 agonist ivuxolimab. The chain employs TRBV5-1 and TRBJ2-1; no clear D. CDR3 residues: CASSLESRNEQFF. For the CDR3, the DNA is TGCGCCAGCAGCTTGGAATCACGAAATGAGCAGTTCTTC.